The clone carrying this T cell receptor (beta chain) was seen more than once but under ten times. Its antigen is undetermined. Trimming removed 0 bases at V and 7 bases at J, with 22 bases between. From germline, CDR1 is SGDLS and CDR2 YYNGEE. This CDR3 spans 17 amino acids. The data were taken from a study of beta chain features in type 1 diabetes. Sequencing targeted expressed TCRB transcripts, as all isolated RNA had been reverse transcribed. Profiled with immunoSEQ multiplex PCR; TCRdb holds only in-frame clones, not every one. The sample holds 200,000 to 300,000 clones, roughly 20% seen once. Study-level results: Among patients with Type 1 diabetes, TCRB CDR3s were moderately but significantly shorter in every one of the four CD4+ subsets. For type 1 diabetes patients, VDJ junctions showed fewer insertions and more deletions.

The TCR was taken from a middle-aged woman with type 1 diabetes. The chain is built from TRBV9 and TRBJ1-1; tentatively, D is TRBD1 (5 bases). Material for sequencing was naive CD4+ T cells from blood. CDR3: CASSVVGGTFPVGEAFF. DNA for the CDR3: TGTGCCAGCAGCGTAGTCGGGGGAACATTCCCAGTAGGTGAAGCTTTCTTT.